This TCR beta chain was found in a study of blood T cell repertoires in COVID-19. Overall study context: Italy, Spain and the United States were the sources of the convalescent and acute COVID-19 samples. From T cells, B-cell-depleted T cells, or PBMCs came the material, which was cDNA or gDNA.

A COVID-19 case had been met by exposed participants during the 2 weeks before study entry. V lost 7 bases, J lost 4 bases, and 7 bases stayed unmatched. This CDR3 has 14 amino acids. Germline V gene data show CDR1 as SGHTA and CDR2 as FQGTGA. As originally analysed: Amplification of reference gene primers provided the estimated nucleated cell counts. Clones were read by immunoSEQ multiplex PCR, and TCRdb kept only the in-frame ones, dropping some. D and trimming were read from the DNA, whereas the V and J calls and clone size are those reported in that table. The sample has about 260,000 clones, approximately 90% seen once; the top ten hold about 1%.

V gene TRBV7-3 combines with J gene TRBJ2-3, with 8 bases lining up with TRBD2. This TCR derives from a middle-aged man who had been exposed to COVID-19. Sequencing used PBMCs or T cells enriched from blood (not recorded which). The CDR3 loop reads CASKSGRDSDTQYF. The CDR3 coding sequence is TGTGCCAGCAAAAGCGGGAGAGACTCAGATACGCAGTATTTT.